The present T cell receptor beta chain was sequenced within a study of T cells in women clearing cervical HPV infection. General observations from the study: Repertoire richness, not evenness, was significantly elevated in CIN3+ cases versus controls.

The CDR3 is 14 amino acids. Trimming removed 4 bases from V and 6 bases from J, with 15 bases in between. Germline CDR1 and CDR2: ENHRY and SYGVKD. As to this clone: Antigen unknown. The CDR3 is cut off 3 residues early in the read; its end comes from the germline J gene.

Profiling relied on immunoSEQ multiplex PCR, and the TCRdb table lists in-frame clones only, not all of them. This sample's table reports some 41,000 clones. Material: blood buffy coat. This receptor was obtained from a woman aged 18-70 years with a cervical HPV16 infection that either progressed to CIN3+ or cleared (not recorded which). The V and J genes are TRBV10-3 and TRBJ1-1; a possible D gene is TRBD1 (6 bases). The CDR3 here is CAISGGHQGPEAFF. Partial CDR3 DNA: TGTGCCATCAGTGGGGGACACCAAGGGCCTGAA.